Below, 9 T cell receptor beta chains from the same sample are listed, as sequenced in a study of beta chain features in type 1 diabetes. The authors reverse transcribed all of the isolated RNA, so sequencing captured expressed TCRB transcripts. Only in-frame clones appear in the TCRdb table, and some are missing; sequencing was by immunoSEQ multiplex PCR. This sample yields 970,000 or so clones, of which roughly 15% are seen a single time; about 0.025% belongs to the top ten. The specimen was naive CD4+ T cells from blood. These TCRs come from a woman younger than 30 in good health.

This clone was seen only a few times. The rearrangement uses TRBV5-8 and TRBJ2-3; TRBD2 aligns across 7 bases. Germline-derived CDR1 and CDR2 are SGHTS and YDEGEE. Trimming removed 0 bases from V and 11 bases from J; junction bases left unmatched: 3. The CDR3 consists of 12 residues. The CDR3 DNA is TGTGCCAGCAGCTTGGCGGGAGGTAGGCAGTATTTT. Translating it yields CASSLAGGRQYF.

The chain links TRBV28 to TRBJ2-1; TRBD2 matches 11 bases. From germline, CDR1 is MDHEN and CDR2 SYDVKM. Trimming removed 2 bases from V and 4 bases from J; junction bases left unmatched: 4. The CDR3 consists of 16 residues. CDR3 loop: CASSLPGLAVYNEQFF. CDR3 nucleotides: TGTGCCAGCAGTTTACCGGGACTAGCGGTATACAATGAGCAGTTCTTC.

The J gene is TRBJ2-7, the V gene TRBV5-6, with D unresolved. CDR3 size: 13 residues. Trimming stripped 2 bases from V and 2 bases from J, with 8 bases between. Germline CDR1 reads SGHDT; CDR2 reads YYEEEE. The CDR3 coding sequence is TGTGCCAGCAGCTTCATACGGGCCTACGAGCAGTACTTC. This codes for CASSFIRAYEQYF.

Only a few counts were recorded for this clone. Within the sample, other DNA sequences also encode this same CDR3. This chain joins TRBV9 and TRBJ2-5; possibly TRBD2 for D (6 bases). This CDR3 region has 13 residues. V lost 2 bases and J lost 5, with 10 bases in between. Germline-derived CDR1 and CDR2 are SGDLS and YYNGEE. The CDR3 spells CASSVGGSETQYF. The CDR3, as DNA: TGTGCCAGCAGCGTTGGAGGGAGCGAGACCCAGTACTTC.

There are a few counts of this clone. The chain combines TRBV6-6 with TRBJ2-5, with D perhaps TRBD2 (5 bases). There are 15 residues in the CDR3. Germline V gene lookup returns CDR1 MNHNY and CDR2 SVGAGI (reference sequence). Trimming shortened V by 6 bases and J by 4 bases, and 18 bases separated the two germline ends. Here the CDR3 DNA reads TGTGCCAGCAGGAACTCCAGGCTGGCGGGAGAGACCCAGTACTTC. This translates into CASRNSRLAGETQYF.

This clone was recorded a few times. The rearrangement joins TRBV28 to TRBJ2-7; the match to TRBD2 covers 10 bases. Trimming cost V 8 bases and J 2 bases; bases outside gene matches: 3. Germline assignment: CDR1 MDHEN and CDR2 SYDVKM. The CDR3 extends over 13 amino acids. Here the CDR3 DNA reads TGTGCCAGCGGAACTAGCGGGACCTACGAGCAGTACTTC. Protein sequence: CASGTSGTYEQYF.

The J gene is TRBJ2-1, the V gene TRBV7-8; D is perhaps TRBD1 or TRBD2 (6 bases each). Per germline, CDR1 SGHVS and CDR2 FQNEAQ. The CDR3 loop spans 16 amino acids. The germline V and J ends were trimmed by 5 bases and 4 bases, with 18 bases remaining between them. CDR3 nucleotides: TGTGCCAGCAGCCACCTTGGAAGGGGGGATTACAATGAGCAGTTCTTC. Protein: CASSHLGRGDYNEQFF.

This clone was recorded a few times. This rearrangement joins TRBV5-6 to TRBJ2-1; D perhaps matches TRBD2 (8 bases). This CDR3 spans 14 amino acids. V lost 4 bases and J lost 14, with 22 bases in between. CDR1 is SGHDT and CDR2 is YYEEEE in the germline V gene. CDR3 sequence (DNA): TGTGCCAGCAGCCCGCTACAGGGGAGAGCGGGAGAGTTCTTC. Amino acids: CASSPLQGRAGEFF.

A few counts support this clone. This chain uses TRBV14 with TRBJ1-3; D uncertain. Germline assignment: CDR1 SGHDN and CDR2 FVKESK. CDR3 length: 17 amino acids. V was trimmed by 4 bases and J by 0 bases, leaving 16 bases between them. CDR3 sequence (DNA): TGTGCCAGCAGCCCGCAGTCAAGGGTTCTCTCTGGAAACACCATATATTTT. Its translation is CASSPQSRVLSGNTIYF.